These 11 T cell receptor beta chains came from one sample sequenced in a study of T cell changes during pregnancy in multiple sclerosis. The data were produced by immunoSEQ multiplex PCR, yet TCRdb's version contains in-frame clones alone and is incomplete. This sample carries over 65,000 clones, approximately 89% of them seen once, and the ten largest clones take roughly 2.5%. The sample here was peripheral blood, taken in the first trimester of pregnancy. These receptors all come from a female donor with multiple sclerosis, enrolled in a pregnancy study.

The genes are TRBV28 and TRBJ2-2, with TRBD2 identical over 10 bases. Looked up from germline, CDR1 is MDHEN and CDR2 is SYDVKM. With V trimmed by 3 bases and J by 4 bases, 11 bases remained unmatched. The CDR3 sequence is 18 residues long. The chain's CDR3 is CASSFPGTSGKGTGELFF. In DNA, the CDR3 is TGTGCCAGCAGTTTCCCCGGAACTAGCGGGAAGGGCACCGGGGAGCTGTTTTTT.

V usage is TRBV10-3 and J usage is TRBJ2-7; TRBD2 is a possible D gene (6 bases). This CDR3 comprises 18 residues. Germline CDR1 is ENHRY and CDR2 is SYGVKD. Trimming shortened V by 0 bases and J by 0 bases, and 18 bases separated the two germline ends. The CDR3 DNA reads as TGTGCCATCAGTGAGTCGGTTTTGGCTAGCGCGAACTCCTACGAGCAGTACTTC. This encodes CAISESVLASANSYEQYF.

V and J are TRBV30 and TRBJ1-2, with 9 positions matching TRBD1. This CDR3 spans 12 amino acids. J lost 4 bases, V lost 8 bases, and 5 bases had no gene match. Germline V gene data show CDR1 as GTSNPN and CDR2 as SVGIG (reference sequence). The CDR3 reads CANRDRAYGYTF. The CDR3 coding sequence is TGTGCCAACCGGGACAGGGCCTATGGCTACACCTTC.

DNA of the CDR3: TGTGCCAGCGGGGGGGAAATGGGGTTCAAGCAGTACTTC. Its protein is CASGGEMGFKQYF. This chain joins TRBV2 and TRBJ2-7, with TRBD2 identical over 7 bases. This CDR3 spans 13 amino acids. The V gene's germline CDR1 is SNHLY and CDR2 FYNNEI. Germline trimming cut 8 bases from V and 8 bases from J; bases unmatched to any gene: 12.

The chain has TRBV13 and TRBJ2-1, with 8 bases that match TRBD1. CDR3 length: 11 residues. With V trimmed by 5 bases and J by 10 bases, 1 base remained unmatched. The germline V gene encodes CDR1 PRHDT and CDR2 FYEKMQ (reference sequence). CDR3 sequence: CASSRTGEQFF. The CDR3 nucleotides are TGTGCCAGCAGCCGGACAGGGGAGCAGTTCTTC. Based on the CDR3 plus reference TRBV13 and TRBJ2-1, the full variable domain is AAGVIQSPRHLIKEKRETATLKCYPIPRHDTVYWYQQGPGQDPQFLISFYEKMQSDKGSIPDRFSAQQFSDYHSELNMSSLELGDSALYFCASSRTGEQFFGPGTRLTVL.

This rearrangement joins TRBV7-2 to TRBJ2-1, with D unclear. Germline CDR1 is SGHTA and CDR2 is FQGNSA. The CDR3 runs to 14 residues. The ends were cut back, 3 bases at V and 6 bases at J, with 12 bases in the middle. CDR3 in amino acids: CASSFGRSSNEQFF. CDR3 nucleotide sequence: TGTGCCAGCAGCTTTGGTCGTAGTTCCAATGAGCAGTTCTTC.

This clone was seen only a few times. This rearrangement joins TRBV7-2 to TRBJ2-1; 7 bases map to TRBD2. Trimming removed 5 bases from V and 7 bases from J; junction bases left unmatched: 8. Germline V gene lookup returns CDR1 SGHTA and CDR2 FQGNSA. This CDR3 is 14 amino acids long. The CDR3 loop is CASSLMTSTNEQFF. The CDR3, as DNA: TGTGCCAGCAGCCTCATGACTAGCACAAATGAGCAGTTCTTC.

V gene TRBV2 combines with J gene TRBJ1-1; no firm D call. The germline V gene encodes CDR1 SNHLY and CDR2 FYNNEI. V was trimmed by 1 base and J by 1 base, leaving 4 bases between them. The CDR3 totals 13 residues. CDR3 nucleotides: TGTGCCAGCAGTGAAGGAGCGAACACTGAAGCTTTCTTT. Amino acid sequence: CASSEGANTEAFF.

The V call is TRBV9, the J call TRBJ2-7; 11 nucleotides align to TRBD1. Germline values: CDR1 SGDLS, CDR2 YYNGEE. V was pared by 2 bases and J by 3 bases, with 4 bases of the junction left unmatched. The CDR3 is 15 amino acids. CDR3: CASSVAGTGGYEQYF. The DNA for the CDR3 is TGTGCCAGCAGCGTTGCCGGGACAGGGGGCTACGAGCAGTACTTC.

This chain joins TRBV7-9 and TRBJ1-1; the match to TRBD1 covers 8 bases. The germline V gene encodes CDR1 SEHNR and CDR2 FQNEAQ (reference sequence). The CDR3 consists of 16 residues. V dropped 5 bases and J dropped 4; count of bases not matched to a gene: 12. CDR3 sequence (DNA): TGTGCCAGCAGCCTCAGACAGGGGAGTAGAGGCACTGAAGCTTTCTTT. Residues: CASSLRQGSRGTEAFF.

This clone was counted once. The chain's CDR3 is CASSLRGGRDEQYF. CDR3 nucleotide sequence: TGTGCCAGTAGTTTACGGGGGGGCCGGGACGAGCAGTACTTC. This chain connects TRBV19 to TRBJ2-7, with 8 bases fitting TRBD2. CDR3 size: 14 residues. Germline V gives CDR1 LNHDA, CDR2 SQIVND (reference sequence). V was pared by 5 bases and J by 5 bases, with 8 bases of the junction left unmatched. The whole variable domain, remainder taken from reference TRBV19 and TRBJ2-7, is DGGITQSPKYLFRKEGQNVTLSCEQNLNHDAMYWYRQDPGQGLRLIYYSQIVNDFQKGDIAEGYSVSREKKESFPLTVTSAQKNPTAFYLCASSLRGGRDEQYFGPGTRLTVT.